These T cell receptor beta chains were read from a single sample in a study of blood T cell repertoires in COVID-19. This table comes from immunoSEQ multiplex PCR, and its TCRdb copy is limited to in-frame clones, with some not included. The profile shows about 83,000 clones, about nine tenths of them singletons. The sequenced sample consisted of peripheral blood. These receptors all come from a woman between 45 and 60 years old with active or convalescent COVID-19. Each CDR3 is given with its conserved first and last residue. D genes are given only for firm matches. A row's size may be missing; if present it is once, few, many or a size class.

CDR3 protein | CDR3 DNA | clone size | D gene | J gene | V gene
CASSADSLNTEAFF | TGTGCCAGTAGTGCGGACAGTTTGAACACTGAAGCTTTCTTT | . | . | TRBJ1-1 | TRBV19
CASSQGYGTYEQYF | TGCGCCAGCAGCCAAGGCTACGGTACCTACGAGCAGTACTTC | . | . | TRBJ2-7 | TRBV4-1
CASSLDRGASYGYTF | TGTGCCAGCAGCTTAGACCGGGGGGCGAGCTATGGCTACACCTTC | . | . | TRBJ1-2 | TRBV11-1
CASSYGGTTPGTQYF | TGTGCCAGCAGTTACGGAGGGACGACCCCGGGGACCCAGTACTTC | . | . | TRBJ2-5 | TRBV6-5
CASSAGQGVFSGANVLTF | TGTGCCAGCAGCGCGGGACAGGGGGTCTTCTCTGGGGCCAACGTCCTGACTTTC | once | TRBD1 | TRBJ2-6 | TRBV9
CASSQDRGYEQYF | TGTGCCAGCAGCCAGGACAGGGGTTACGAGCAGTACTTC | once | TRBD1 | TRBJ2-7 | TRBV7-9
CASSLGVNTEAFF | TGTGCCAGCAGCCTAGGTGTGAACACTGAAGCTTTCTTT | . | . | TRBJ1-1 | TRBV12-3/TRBV12-4
CASSVGGGSYNEQFF | TGTGCCAGCAGCGTAGGAGGAGGGTCCTACAATGAGCAGTTCTTC | . | . | TRBJ2-1 | TRBV9
CASSYSGDDEKLFF | TGTGCCAGCAGTTACTCAGGAGACGATGAAAAACTGTTTTTT | . | . | TRBJ1-4 | TRBV6-6
CASSVATGTDTQYF | TGTGCCAGCAGCGTAGCTACCGGGACAGATACGCAGTATTTT | . | . | TRBJ2-3 | TRBV9
CASSPGEAENQETQYF | TGTGCCAGCAGCCCCGGAGAAGCGGAAAACCAAGAGACCCAGTACTTC | . | . | TRBJ2-5 | TRBV7-6
CASSIDRATQETQYF | TGTGCCAGTAGTATAGACAGGGCCACCCAAGAGACCCAGTACTTC | . | . | TRBJ2-5 | TRBV19
CASSYSDREGTQYF | TGTGCCAGCAGTTACTCGGACAGGGAAGGGACCCAGTACTTC | . | TRBD1 | TRBJ2-5 | TRBV6-5
CASSIVREKLFF | TGTGCCAGTAGTATCGTACGGGAAAAACTGTTTTTT | . | . | TRBJ1-4 | TRBV19
CASSSREVSGNTIYF | TGTGCCAGCAGCTCCAGGGAAGTTTCTGGAAACACCATATATTTT | . | . | TRBJ1-3 | TRBV7-2
CASGLAGDLGNEQFF | TGTGCTAGTGGTTTGGCAGGGGACCTAGGGAATGAGCAGTTCTTC | . | . | TRBJ2-1 | TRBV12-5
CASSSIDTGELFF | TGTGCCAGCAGCTCGATAGACACCGGGGAGCTGTTTTTT | . | . | TRBJ2-2 | TRBV5-5
CASSYSTAGDTDTQYF | TGTGCCAGCAGTTACTCGACCGCGGGGGACACAGATACGCAGTATTTT | . | TRBD2 | TRBJ2-3 | TRBV6-2/TRBV6-3
CASRSWGDETQYF | TGCGCCAGCAGATCTTGGGGGGATGAGACCCAGTACTTC | . | . | TRBJ2-5 | TRBV5-1
CAISDGTEYTF | TGTGCCATCAGTGACGGGACAGAGTACACCTTC | . | TRBD1 | TRBJ1-2 | TRBV10-3
CASSPGQGTNYGYTF | TGCGCCAGCAGCCCCGGACAGGGAACTAACTATGGCTACACCTTC | . | TRBD1 | TRBJ1-2 | TRBV5-1
CASSTNTGELFF | TGTGCCAGTAGCACAAACACCGGGGAGCTGTTTTTT | . | . | TRBJ2-2 | TRBV19
CASSLIPPGIGNQPQHF | TGTGCCAGCAGTTTAATCCCTCCAGGGATAGGCAATCAGCCCCAGCATTTT | . | . | TRBJ1-5 | TRBV27
CAWASGRNSPLHF | TGTGCCTGGGCCTCTGGGCGAAATTCACCCCTCCACTTT | once | . | TRBJ1-6 | TRBV30
CASSWGSSGSYEQYF | TGCGCCAGCAGCTGGGGGTCTAGCGGTTCCTACGAGCAGTACTTC | . | TRBD2 | TRBJ2-7 | TRBV5-1
CASSSGGLISTDTQYF | TGTGCCAGCAGCTCAGGGGGCTTGATAAGCACAGATACGCAGTATTTT | . | TRBD1 | TRBJ2-3 | TRBV5-4
CAWSVPDGYTF | TGTGCCTGGAGTGTGCCGGATGGCTACACCTTC | . | . | TRBJ1-2 | TRBV30
CASSSQRYTEAFF | TGTGCCAGCAGCTCTCAGCGGTACACTGAAGCTTTCTTT | . | . | TRBJ1-1 | TRBV7-2
CASSPSSGGLIQFF | TGTGCCAGCAGCCCCAGTAGCGGGGGGTTAATACAGTTCTTC | . | TRBD2 | TRBJ2-1 | TRBV9
CASSQGRSPNEAFF | TGTGCCAGTAGTCAGGGAAGGTCCCCCAACGAAGCTTTCTTT | . | . | TRBJ1-1 | TRBV19